This TCR beta chain appears in the sequencing data of a study of control samples from healthy donors and cancer patients (dated by TCRdb to about 2020). A word on this clone: Its antigen specificity is not known. Base-call qualities are not available, and no considerably larger clone is one nucleotide away.

After removal of 5 bases from V and 7 bases from J, the junction retains 12 bases not matched to a gene. The CDR3 has 17 amino acids, counting the end cysteine and phenylalanine. The entry retains the CDR3 DNA only, 51 bases that are in frame from base 1. CDR1 SGHVS and CDR2 FQNEAQ are derived from the germline V gene. The method was the immunoSEQ multiplex PCR assay. The clones in this table, taken by TCRdb from immuneACCESS, are in-frame only. Not every clone is retained; where verified, under half of the shortfall comes from an unresolved V gene, and the cause of the rest is unknown. The sample table records 200,000 to 250,000 clones; 90% to 95% of these occur just once. The ten top clones hold 1.5% of the sample.

The sequenced sample was blood. The receptor's source is a man in his fifties in good health. The rearrangement joined TRBV7-8 to TRBJ2-2; 11 central bases correspond to TRBD1. Read as DNA, the sequence is TGTGCCAGCAGCCTACTTCCGGGACAGGGGGAAATCGGGGAGCTGTTTTTT. This gives the protein CASSLLPGQGEIGELFF.